This entry is about one TCR beta chain. This entry is derived from a study of blood T cell repertoires in COVID-19. The overall study: Both acute and convalescent COVID-19 samples were obtained from the United States, Italy and Spain. PBMCs, B-cell-depleted T cells, or T cells were the source of the cDNA or gDNA that made up the material.

This CDR3 is 12 amino acids long. Unmatched junction bases numbered 4, after V lost 6 bases and J lost 4 bases. Germline loops: CDR1 SQVTM, CDR2 ANQGSEA. Source study methods: Reference gene primer amplification gave nucleated cell count estimates. Repertoires were generated with immunoSEQ multiplex PCR, while TCRdb's copy carries only in-frame clones and drops some. The DNA gave D and trimming, while V, J and clone size come from that table. The sample lists 170,000 or so clones; roughly 88% were seen once. The chain couples TRBV29-1 to TRBJ2-3, with TRBD2 identical over 7 bases. The sequence was obtained from a woman aged 55-70 years with acute or convalescent COVID-19. The sample taken for sequencing was peripheral blood. The CDR3 reads CSVAGSPDTQYF. The CDR3 DNA reads TGCAGCGTAGCGGGGTCCCCAGATACGCAGTATTTT.